Given below is one T cell receptor (beta chain) in context. The antigen is unknown. This sample stems from a study of shared clonotypes between healthy human individuals. Looking at the study overall: A couple of women and three men aged 18 to 49 made up the donors. Three plates each covered CD4 naive and memory; CD8 naive two, CD8 memory one. General study results and limits: Some naive CD4 clonotypes, 4.5% to 5.5%, turned up in common across a handful of donors.

Some clones are missing from TCRdb's copy, which holds only in-frame ones; the method was immunoSEQ multiplex PCR. This table has 500,000 or so clones, approximately 94% appearing once. This CDR3 spans 13 amino acids. Germline V gene data show CDR1 as KGHSH and CDR2 as LQKENI. V lost 3 bases to trimming and J lost 3 bases; unmatched junction nucleotides: 1. This sequence joins TRBV18 and TRBJ2-5; 7 bases agree with TRBD2. The specimen sequenced was naive CD4+ T cells sorted from blood. As for subset: CD45RA+ positively selected. This TCR came from a woman in her 30s in good health. The CDR3 loop reads CASSPGTKETQYF. CDR3 DNA: TGTGCCAGCTCACCCGGGACTAAAGAGACCCAGTACTTC.